This TCR beta chain was sequenced for a study of early T cells in non-severe SARS-CoV-2 infection. Study summary: Sequenced bulk RNA came from whole blood that was unsorted, and chains were unpaired.

Individually, cDNA molecules had unique molecular identifiers attached to them. TCRdb processed the 5' RACE reads anew with MiXCR; each CDR3 protein has one entry. The table lists 30,000 to 40,000 distinct CDR3 sequences, about 7.4% of them singletons. Germline CDR1 and CDR2: SGHKS and YYEKEE (reference sequence). V trimming: 3 bases; J trimming: 2 bases; junction bases outside the gene matches: 6. The CDR3 extends over 15 amino acids. This chain links TRBV5-5 with TRBJ1-2; 8 positions agree with TRBD1. This TCR came from an adult who was a healthcare worker with PCR-confirmed SARS-CoV-2 infection or an uninfected control (not recorded which). The sample in question was whole blood, obtained at baseline. CDR3 loop: CASSSVGQANYGYTF. As DNA, the CDR3 is TGTGCCAGCAGCTCCGTGGGACAGGCGAACTATGGCTACACCTTC.